Listed below are T cell receptor beta chains from one sample, sequenced in a study of blood T cells in healthy people across ages. TCRdb recomputed calls from the 5' RACE reads with MiXCR, one row per CDR3 protein. The sample consists of 380,000 or so distinct CDR3 sequences, over 45% of them appearing once. The sequencing input was blood. The source is a man aged 55 to 70 in good health. Both conserved end residues are part of each CDR3. The D gene is left open where the match is weak.

V,D,length,J,CDR3
TRBV6-2/TRBV6-3,.,15,.,CASKNAGTPKNIQYF
TRBV7-9,.,11,TRBJ2-3,CASSADTLLYF
TRBV29-1,TRBD1,12,TRBJ1-2,CSARTGGGGYTF
TRBV7-2,TRBD1,13,TRBJ2-7,CASRTGSGREQYF
TRBV7-2,.,15,TRBJ2-3,CASSLRHIGTGTQYF
TRBV7-9,TRBD2,14,TRBJ2-5,CASSPPGLRETQYF
TRBV5-1,TRBD2,15,TRBJ2-1,CASSPDLAGINEQFF
TRBV20-1,.,16,TRBJ1-2,CSLGRMGKLRSNGYTF
TRBV6-5,TRBD1,15,.,CASSPQGATIYEQYF
TRBV18,TRBD1,13,TRBJ2-7,CTSAQGASYEQYF
TRBV20-1,TRBD2,20,TRBJ2-3,CSAEGRPGLAGESSTDTQYF
TRBV20-1,TRBD2,16,TRBJ2-5,CSAPSASSGVLETQYF
TRBV14,.,18,TRBJ2-6,CACSKQVMANSGANVLTF
TRBV2,.,11,TRBJ1-6,CASSEGSPLHF
TRBV6-2/TRBV6-3,TRBD2,17,TRBJ2-1,CASSYRLAGSSYNEQFF
TRBV15,TRBD1,15,.,CATSRAGQGQETQFF
TRBV12-3/TRBV12-4,.,12,TRBJ1-4,CASSLAGEKLFF
TRBV28,TRBD2,15,TRBJ2-3,CAGSLSREHADTQYF
TRBV20-1,TRBD2,20,TRBJ2-3,CSARDPNRGGLHTHTDTQYF
TRBV11-2,.,15,TRBJ2-7,CASSSGLLSSYEQYF
TRBV3-1,TRBD2,18,TRBJ2-3,CASSLSGGRRIYTDTQYF
TRBV12-3/TRBV12-4,.,13,TRBJ1-2,CASSLPSSGGYTF
TRBV9,TRBD2,17,TRBJ2-1,CASSPPASGRVVNEQFF
TRBV28,.,16,TRBJ2-5,CASSFSGVLHQETQYF
TRBV10-3,.,11,TRBJ2-1,CAGPKHGEQFF
TRBV18,.,11,TRBJ2-3,CASLKTDTQYF
TRBV7-2,.,12,TRBJ2-7,CASGGSHYEQYF
TRBV20-1,.,15,TRBJ2-2,CSARDIREATGELFF
TRBV9,.,14,TRBJ1-4,CASSVGWGDEKLFF
TRBV6-6,.,14,TRBJ2-3,CASSYGVAEDTQYF
TRBV7-3,.,16,TRBJ1-6,CASSSTRLTSNSPLHF
TRBV7-2,.,14,TRBJ2-3,CAGSLGPSGDTQYF
TRBV7-9,.,13,TRBJ1-5,CASTGLSNQPQHF
TRBV7-2,TRBD1,16,TRBJ2-7,CASSYSNPTGAYEQYF
TRBV4-2,.,17,TRBJ2-1,CASSQVVRGASYNEQFF
TRBV29-1,TRBD1,14,TRBJ1-2,CSVEERTGIYGYTF
TRBV7-8,.,15,TRBJ2-1,CASSLVEGAYNEQFF
TRBV10-3,.,12,.,CAISGKGCEQYF
TRBV24-1,TRBD2,13,TRBJ2-1,CATRGGNYNEQFF
TRBV20-1,TRBD2,14,TRBJ2-3,CSASLAGPQDTQYF
TRBV18,TRBD1,13,TRBJ2-7,CASSGTGGAEQYF
TRBV11-2,.,14,TRBJ2-1,CASSLERSWNEQFF
TRBV12-5,TRBD2,15,TRBJ2-3,CASGLVLRGADTQYF
TRBV7-3,TRBD1,14,TRBJ1-1,CASSPTGTNTEAFF
TRBV5-1,TRBD2,16,TRBJ2-1,CASSLRLAGGGDEQFF
TRBV11-2,.,15,TRBJ2-7,CASSLERTAGHEQYF
TRBV20-1,.,13,TRBJ1-2,CSARTSDNYGYTF
TRBV12-3/TRBV12-4,.,13,TRBJ2-1,CASSAMGYNEQFF
TRBV28,TRBD2,17,TRBJ2-7,CASMTSGSPIRSYEQYF